The rows below give T cell receptor beta chains drawn from one sample of a study of control samples from healthy donors and cancer patients. This table comes from immunoSEQ multiplex PCR, and its TCRdb copy is limited to in-frame clones, with some not included. Here the sample spans 100,000 to 150,000 clones, around 90% being singletons. The sample comprised blood. The receptors shown here come from a man aged 35 to 55 in good health. CDR3s include the opening cysteine and the closing phenylalanine or tryptophan. The order of the fields is D gene, V gene, clone size, J gene, CDR3 DNA, CDR3 protein. D genes are given only for firm matches. Only part of the rows carry a size: once, few, many, or a class if the clone is expanded.

-	TRBV27	-	TRBJ1-2	TGTGCCAGCAGGTTCCGGGGGCAGGGCAGGGGCTACACCTTC	CASRFRGQGRGYTF
-	TRBV6-6	once	TRBJ1-5	TGTGCCAGCAGTACGAGTAATAGCAATCAGCCCCAGCATTTT	CASSTSNSNQPQHF
-	TRBV7-9	once	TRBJ1-1	TGTGCCAGCAGCTCTACCGGGACTGACACTGAAGCTTTCTTT	CASSSTGTDTEAFF
TRBD2	TRBV5-1	-	TRBJ2-3	TGCGCCAGCAGCTTGGGACTAGCGGGGTTTACTAGCACAGATACGCAGTATTTT	CASSLGLAGFTSTDTQYF
TRBD2	TRBV18	-	TRBJ2-5	TGTGCCAGCTCACCACGGATAGGGACTAGCGGGGAGACCCAGTACTTC	CASSPRIGTSGETQYF
-	TRBV19	-	TRBJ1-1	TGTGCCAGTAGTATAGGGGCCCGAGCGAACACTGAAGCTTTCTTT	CASSIGARANTEAFF
-	TRBV12-3/TRBV12-4	-	TRBJ1-5	TGTGCCAGCAGTTCGGACGGCAATCAGCCCCAGCATTTT	CASSSDGNQPQHF
-	TRBV4-1	-	TRBJ2-7	TGCGCCAGCAGCACCAAGGAGGGCCGCGAGCAGTACTTC	CASSTKEGREQYF
-	TRBV28	-	TRBJ2-7	TGTGCCAGCAGCGAGGGGGTCTACGAGCAGTACTTC	CASSEGVYEQYF
-	TRBV2	few	TRBJ2-3	TGTGCCAGCAGTGGGGGGTTTTTGGGGACTTATAGCACAGATACGCAGTATTTT	CASSGGFLGTYSTDTQYF
-	TRBV28	few	TRBJ1-1	TGTGCCAGCAGTTTAAGCAGGGGCGGGGAAGCTTTCTTT	CASSLSRGGEAFF
TRBD1	TRBV5-1	-	TRBJ2-5	TGCGCCAGCAGCGCGACAGGGCAGGAGACCCAGTACTTC	CASSATGQETQYF
-	TRBV5-1	-	TRBJ1-1	TGCGCCAGCAGCCAAGACAAAATGGGGAACACTGAAGCTTTCTTT	CASSQDKMGNTEAFF
-	TRBV11-2	-	TRBJ1-4	TGTGCCAGCAGCTGGCCGGTCGCAGGGACGATCGGAATCCGGGAAAAACTGTTTTTT	CASSWPVAGTIGIREKLFF
TRBD2	TRBV11-3	-	TRBJ2-1	TGTGCCAGCAGCTTAGCCGGGGGGGCCTTTACTGAGCAGTTCTTC	CASSLAGGAFTEQFF
TRBD1	TRBV20-1	-	TRBJ2-7	TGCAGTGCTAGTCCAGGGGGATACGAGCAGTACTTC	CSASPGGYEQYF
-	TRBV7-8	-	TRBJ2-5	TGTGCCAGCAGCCACGGGGGGCGGGAAGAGACCCAGTACTTC	CASSHGGREETQYF
-	TRBV10-1	-	TRBJ2-2	TGCGCCAGCAGTGAGGGGGACACCGGGGAGCTGTTTTTT	CASSEGDTGELFF
-	TRBV3-1/TRBV3-2	-	TRBJ1-1	TGTGCCAGCAGCCAAAAGGCAAGTGAAGCTTTCTTT	CASSQKASEAFF
-	TRBV30	-	TRBJ1-1	TGTGCCTGGAGTGGGTCAGGATTCACTGAAGCTTTCTTT	CAWSGSGFTEAFF